This entry lists 15 T cell receptor beta chains sequenced from one sample in a study of shared clonotypes between healthy human individuals (TCRdb year 2020). Libraries were prepared through the immunoSEQ multiplex PCR assay. TCRdb carries this immuneACCESS record with in-frame sequences only. Its versions omit some clonotypes, under half of them owing to an unresolved V gene in the studies checked, with the rest unexplained. Present in this sample are around 1.4 million clones, approximately 98.5% of which were seen just once. The ten most abundant clones make up around 0.33% of the sample. Sequencing was done on a sample of naive CD4+ T cells sorted from blood. The label giving this sample's cell subset or site can be read as: CD45RA+ positively selected. Source of these receptors: a man aged 30 to 39 in good health.

The V call is TRBV30, the J call TRBJ1-2; TRBD1 matches 7 bases. The J segment lost 1 base and the V segment lost 3 bases, leaving 8 bases of the junction unmatched. The CDR3 sequence is 15 residues long. Germline assignment: CDR1 GTSNPN and CDR2 SVGIG (reference sequence). The CDR3 region is CAWSLTGILNYGYTF. The CDR3 DNA reads TGTGCCTGGAGCCTGACAGGGATACTTAACTATGGCTACACCTTC.

The chain combines TRBV5-1 with TRBJ2-2; the D is unclear. The V end was cut by 2 bases, the J end by 6 bases, with 8 bases between. Germline V lookup: CDR1 SGHRS, CDR2 YFSETQ. CDR3 length: 13 amino acids. The CDR3 here is CASSFKLPGELFF. The CDR3 DNA is TGCGCCAGCAGCTTCAAGCTTCCCGGGGAGCTGTTTTTT.

This chain links TRBV4-2 with TRBJ2-3; 15 nucleotides line up with TRBD2. V lost 5 bases to trimming and J lost 0 bases; unmatched junction nucleotides: 6. The CDR3 extends over 18 amino acids. The germline V gene encodes CDR1 LGHNA and CDR2 YNFKEQ. The DNA for the CDR3 is TGTGCCAGCAGCGGACTAGCGGGAGGGGATCATAGCACAGATACGCAGTATTTT. It is translated as CASSGLAGGDHSTDTQYF.

As DNA, the CDR3 is TGCAGTGCCGGGGACAGACACGAGCAGTACTTC. Protein product: CSAGDRHEQYF. The chain links TRBV20-1 to TRBJ2-7; 7 bases match TRBD1. The length of the CDR3 is 11 residues. Germline V gives CDR1 DFQATT, CDR2 SNEGSKA (reference sequence). After removal of 6 bases from V and 5 bases from J, the junction contained 4 bases not matched to a gene.

V gene TRBV4-3 combines with J gene TRBJ2-5; TRBD1 might be the D (6 bases). Between the trimmed V and J ends, which lost 1 base and 5 bases, there was a span of 14 bases. The CDR3 extends over 15 amino acids. CDR1 LGHNA and CDR2 YSLEER come from the germline V gene. CDR3 in DNA: TGCGCCAGCAGCCAAGCTACAGGGATTTGGGAGACCCAGTACTTC. Amino acids: CASSQATGIWETQYF.

The chain combines TRBV18 with TRBJ2-7, with 7 bases matching TRBD2. CDR1 is KGHSH, CDR2 LQKENI, per germline. The CDR3 extends over 15 amino acids. Germline trimming cut 2 bases from V and 3 bases from J; bases unmatched to any gene: 7. The CDR3, as DNA: TGTGCCAGCTCACCATTATCTAGCGGTAACTACGAGCAGTACTTC. This codes for CASSPLSSGNYEQYF.

This clone was recorded once. CDR3 residues: CASSARDRAYNEQFF. For the CDR3, the DNA is TGTGCCAGCAGCGCCCGGGACAGGGCCTACAATGAGCAGTTCTTC. J is TRBJ2-1 and V is TRBV9; 9 positions match TRBD1. The CDR3 runs to 15 residues. Looked up from germline, CDR1 is SGDLS and CDR2 is YYNGEE. The V segment lost 3 bases and the J segment 2 bases; nucleotides outside the gene matches: 3.

The rearrangement links TRBV7-8 to TRBJ2-7, with 8 positions matching TRBD1. Germline V gene lookup returns CDR1 SGHVS and CDR2 FQNEAQ. The CDR3 runs 16 residues. V shed 5 bases, J shed 2 bases, and the junction held 11 bases outside the gene matches. The CDR3 DNA follows: TGTGCCAGCAGCACTTCGTGGTGGACAGGGCCCTACGAGCAGTACTTC. Encoded protein: CASSTSWWTGPYEQYF.

This rearrangement joins TRBV7-8 to TRBJ1-1; D is undetermined. The germline gives CDR1 SGHVS, CDR2 FQNEAQ. Trimming cost V 1 base and J 5 bases, with 11 bases left between them. CDR3 length equals 14 residues. As DNA, the CDR3 is TGTGCCAGCAGCTTAGGAGGACGAAGTACTGAAGCTTTCTTT. It codes for CASSLGGRSTEAFF.

The chain joins TRBV15 to TRBJ2-5; 15 positions match TRBD2. V lost 8 bases and J lost 7; bases outside the gene matches: 11. CDR1 and CDR2 from the germline V gene are LNHNV and YYDKDF (reference sequence). The CDR3 sequence is 16 residues long. For the CDR3, the DNA is TGTGCCACCGTCCGTGGGGGACTAGCGGGAGGCCCGACCCAGTACTTC. This sequence encodes CATVRGGLAGGPTQYF.

The chain couples TRBV19 to TRBJ1-5; a weak D match, TRBD1 (6 bases). V was cut by 8 bases and J by 1 base, with 9 bases left in between. The CDR3 consists of 13 residues. Germline V lookup: CDR1 LNHDA, CDR2 SQIVND (reference sequence). The CDR3 is CASGGSSNQPQHF. CDR3 nucleotides: TGTGCCAGTGGGGGCTCAAGCAATCAGCCCCAGCATTTT.

CDR3 sequence (DNA): TGCAGCGTTGAAACGGGCCAGTCCACTGAAGCTTTCTTT. Translated, it gives CSVETGQSTEAFF. The chain links TRBV29-1 to TRBJ1-1; unclear D gene. Germline lookup yields CDR1 SQVTM and CDR2 ANQGSEA. V lost 2 bases, J lost 4 bases, and 11 bases lay in between. The CDR3 is 13 residues long.

This CDR3 is CASSVDGRGHTNEKLFF. Written as DNA, the CDR3 is TGTGCCAGCAGCGTAGATGGCAGGGGGCACACTAATGAAAAACTGTTTTTT. The chain combines TRBV9 with TRBJ1-4; 8 bases fit TRBD1. V dropped 0 bases and J dropped 2; count of bases not matched to a gene: 6. The germline V gene has CDR1 SGDLS and CDR2 YYNGEE. CDR3 size: 17 residues.

The rearrangement links TRBV5-5 to TRBJ1-1, with D uncertain. Germline values: CDR1 SGHKS, CDR2 YYEKEE (reference sequence). The CDR3 covers 11 residues. Trimming took 2 bases from V and 8 from J, leaving 7 bases between them. The CDR3 DNA sequence: TGTGCCAGCAGCTTCACATTGGAAGCTTTCTTT. Residues: CASSFTLEAFF. Combining the CDR3 with reference TRBV5-5 and TRBJ1-1 gives the whole variable domain DAGVTQSPTHLIKTRGQQVTLRCSPISGHKSVSWYQQVLGQGPQFIFQYYEKEERGRGNFPDRFSARQFPNYSSELNVNALLLGDSALYLCASSFTLEAFFGQGTRLTVV.

CDR3 sequence: CASSQDFGTGESSYNEQFF. The DNA for the CDR3 is TGCGCCAGCAGCCAAGATTTCGGGACAGGTGAAAGCTCCTACAATGAGCAGTTCTTC. This chain links TRBV4-1 with TRBJ2-1, with 8 bases fitting TRBD1. Germline CDR1 is MGHRA and CDR2 is YSYEKL. CDR3 length equals 19 residues. The V gene end was trimmed by 0 bases and the J gene end by 0 bases; junction bases not matched to a gene: 10.